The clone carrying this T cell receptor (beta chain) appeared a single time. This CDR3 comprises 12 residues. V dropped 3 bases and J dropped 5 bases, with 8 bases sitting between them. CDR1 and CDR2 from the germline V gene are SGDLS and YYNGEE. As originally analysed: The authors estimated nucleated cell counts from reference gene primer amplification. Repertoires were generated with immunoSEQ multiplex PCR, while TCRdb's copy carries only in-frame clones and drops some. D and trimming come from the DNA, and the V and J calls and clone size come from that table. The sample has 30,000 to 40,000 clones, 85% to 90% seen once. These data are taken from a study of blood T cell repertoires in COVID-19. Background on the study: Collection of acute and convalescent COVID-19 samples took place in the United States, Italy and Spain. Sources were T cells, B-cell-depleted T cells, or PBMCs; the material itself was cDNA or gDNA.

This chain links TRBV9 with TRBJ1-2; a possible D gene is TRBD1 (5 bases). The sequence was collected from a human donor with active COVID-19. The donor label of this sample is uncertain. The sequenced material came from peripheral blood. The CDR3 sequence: CASSEGLYGYTF. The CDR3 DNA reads TGTGCCAGCAGCGAGGGGCTTTATGGCTACACCTTC.